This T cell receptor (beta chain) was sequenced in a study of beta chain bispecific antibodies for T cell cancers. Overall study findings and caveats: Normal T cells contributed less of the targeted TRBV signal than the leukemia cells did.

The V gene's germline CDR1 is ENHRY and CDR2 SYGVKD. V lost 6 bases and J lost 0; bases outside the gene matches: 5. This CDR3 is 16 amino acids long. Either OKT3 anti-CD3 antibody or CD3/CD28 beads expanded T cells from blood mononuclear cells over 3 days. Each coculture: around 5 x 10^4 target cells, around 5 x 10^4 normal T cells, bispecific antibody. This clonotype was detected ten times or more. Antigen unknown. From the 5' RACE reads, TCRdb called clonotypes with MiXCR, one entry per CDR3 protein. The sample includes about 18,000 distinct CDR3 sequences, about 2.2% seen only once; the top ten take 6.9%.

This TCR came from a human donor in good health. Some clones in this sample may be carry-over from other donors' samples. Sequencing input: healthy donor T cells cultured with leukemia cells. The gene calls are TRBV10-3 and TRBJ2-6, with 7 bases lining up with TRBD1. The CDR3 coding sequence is TGTGCCATCAGGAGGGACAGCCTCTCTGGGGCCAACGTCCTGACTTTC. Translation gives CAIRRDSLSGANVLTF.